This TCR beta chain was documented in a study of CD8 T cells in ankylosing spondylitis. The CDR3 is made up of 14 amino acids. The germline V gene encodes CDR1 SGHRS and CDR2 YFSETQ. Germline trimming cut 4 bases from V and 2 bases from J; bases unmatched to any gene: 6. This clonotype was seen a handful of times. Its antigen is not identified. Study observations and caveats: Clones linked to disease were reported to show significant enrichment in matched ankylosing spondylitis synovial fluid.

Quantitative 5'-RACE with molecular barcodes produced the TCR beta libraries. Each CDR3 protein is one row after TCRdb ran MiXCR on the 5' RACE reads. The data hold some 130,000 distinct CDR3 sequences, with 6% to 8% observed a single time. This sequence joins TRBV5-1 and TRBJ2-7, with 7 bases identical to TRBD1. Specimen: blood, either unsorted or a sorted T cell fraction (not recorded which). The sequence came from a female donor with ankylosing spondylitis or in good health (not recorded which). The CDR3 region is CASSPEQGPYEQYF. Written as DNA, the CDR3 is TGCGCCAGCAGCCCGGAACAGGGGCCCTACGAGCAGTACTTC.